The clone carrying this TCR beta chain was counted ten times or more. Its antigen is not identified. Unique molecular identifiers were incorporated during preparation of the TCRbeta library. TCRdb passed the PCR reads through MiXCR, listing each CDR3 protein once. Among approximately 430,000 distinct CDR3 sequences listed, about 16% were seen once. These data are taken from a study of T-cell reconstitution after alpha-beta-depleted transplantation in children. Study-wide results and limits: T-cell numbers and diversity one year post-transplant derived largely from freshly generated T cells. The study reportedly traced alpha-beta T cells about two months after transplant to several hundred expanded graft clones.

Germline loops: CDR1 MGHRA, CDR2 YSYEKL. This CDR3 is built from 17 residues. V was pared by 2 bases and J by 6 bases, with 17 bases between. The rearrangement uses TRBV4-1 and TRBJ1-6; D is perhaps TRBD1 (6 bases). The TCR comes from a boy less than two years old who had a stem cell transplant for Wiskott-Aldrich syndrome, so the T cells may come from the graft donor. The material was PBMCs, mostly from graft donor cells, obtained 360 days after TCRalphabeta/CD19-depleted stem cell transplant. The CDR3 region is CASSQPLGQSGNSPLHF. CDR3 DNA sequence: TGCGCCAGCAGCCAACCTCTTGGACAGAGCGGTAATTCACCCCTCCACTTT.